A single sample gave rise to the 26 T cell receptor beta chains below, sequenced in a study of post-analysis software for immune sequencing data. Antigens for these TCRs are unknown. TCR beta libraries were prepared from cDNA with unique molecular identifiers. From the PCR reads, TCRdb called clonotypes with MiXCR, one entry per CDR3 protein. The sample has about 770,000 distinct CDR3 sequences; under 60% are singletons. General study points: Patients carried roughly 5 TRBV segments more frequently than controls did, and TRBV5-6, TRBV5-1 and TRBV20-1 were among them.

Sequencing was done on a sample of blood. These TCRs come from a girl aged 5-17 years with multiple sclerosis.

In its sample, this clonotype was seen a few times. V is TRBV7-9 and J is TRBJ1-2; 7 nucleotides line up with TRBD1. Germline V gives CDR1 SEHNR, CDR2 FQNEAQ (reference sequence). The CDR3 is 15 residues long. The V and J ends lost 5 bases and 6 bases, in that order; junction bases with no gene match: 12. The chain's CDR3 is CASSPETGSSDGYTF. The CDR3 nucleotides are TGTGCCAGCAGCCCCGAGACAGGGAGTTCCGATGGCTACACCTTC.

The V call is TRBV6-5, the J call TRBJ1-2; 7 positions agree with TRBD1. The trim removed 7 bases at V and 2 bases at J, leaving 13 bases unmatched. CDR3 length: 16 residues. The germline V gene has CDR1 MNHEY and CDR2 SVGAGI. The CDR3 sequence: CASKGSQTGTNYGYTF. DNA for the CDR3: TGTGCCAGCAAGGGGTCCCAGACAGGGACCAACTATGGCTACACCTTC.

V and J are TRBV4-2 and TRBJ2-1, with TRBD2 matching 7 bases. CDR3 size: 16 residues. The V gene's germline CDR1 is LGHNA and CDR2 YNFKEQ. The trim removed 0 bases at V and 2 bases at J, leaving 4 bases unmatched. The CDR3: CASSQDWREPYNEQFF. The CDR3 DNA reads TGTGCCAGCAGCCAAGACTGGCGGGAGCCCTACAATGAGCAGTTCTTC.

This clonotype was seen a few times. The rearrangement joins TRBV12-3 or TRBV12-4 to TRBJ2-1; D not certain. This CDR3 has 12 amino acids. With 3 bases removed from V and 10 bases from J, the gap between germline ends came to 10 bases. In DNA form, the CDR3 reads TGTGCCAGCAGTTTGACGCAGGTCGAGCAGTTCTTC. This encodes CASSLTQVEQFF.

The rearrangement joins TRBV28 to TRBJ2-3; D gene ambiguous. V was trimmed by 3 bases and J by 0 bases, leaving 10 bases between them. Germline values: CDR1 MDHEN, CDR2 SYDVKM. The CDR3 covers 15 residues. CDR3 sequence: CASSLYGDSTDTQYF. In DNA form, the CDR3 reads TGTGCCAGCAGTTTGTACGGTGATAGCACAGATACGCAGTATTTT.

This clonotype was detected a few times. V usage is TRBV20-1 and J usage is TRBJ2-3; possible D gene TRBD2, 5 bases. CDR3 length equals 15 residues. Trimming removed 0 bases at V and 3 bases at J, with 13 bases between. Germline V gene lookup returns CDR1 DFQATT and CDR2 SNEGSKA (reference sequence). This chain's CDR3 is CSARDGGSTTDTQYF. The CDR3 DNA reads as TGCAGTGCTAGAGATGGAGGCTCCACGACAGATACGCAGTATTTT.

This clonotype was detected a few times. This chain joins TRBV12-3 or TRBV12-4 and TRBJ2-1; TRBD2 matches at 8 bases. V trimming: 7 bases; J trimming: 7 bases; junction bases outside the gene matches: 18. The CDR3 covers 17 residues. The CDR3 is CASNPSGGLARGNEQFF. For the CDR3, the DNA is TGTGCCAGCAACCCAAGTGGAGGACTAGCTAGAGGAAATGAGCAGTTCTTC.

This clonotype appeared a few times. The rearrangement links TRBV27 to TRBJ2-1; the D is unclear. Trimming pared 5 bases from V and 0 bases from J, leaving 11 bases between. Germline CDR1 is MNHEY and CDR2 is SMNVEV (reference sequence). The CDR3 has 15 residues. CDR3 coding DNA: TGTGCCAGCAGTAGAAGCTGGAGCTCCTACAATGAGCAGTTCTTC. Its translation is CASSRSWSSYNEQFF.

Worth noting for this clonotype: At one boundary the junction diverges from the germline segment, which might be a read error. This rearrangement joins TRBV12-3 or TRBV12-4 to TRBJ1-6; no clear D. This CDR3 has 14 residues. CDR3 sequence: CASSLLENDSPPHF. The CDR3, as DNA: TGTGCCAGCAGTTTATTGGAGAACGATTCACCCCCCCACTTT.

The V gene is TRBV3-1, the J gene TRBJ2-7; D could derive from TRBD1 or TRBD2 (5 bases each). Trimming took 0 bases from V and 6 from J, leaving 15 bases between them. The CDR3 covers 15 residues. The germline V gene has CDR1 LGHDT and CDR2 YNNKEL (reference sequence). In nucleotides, the CDR3 is TGTGCCAGCAGCCAAGACGGGACGTACTTGTTCGAGCAGTACTTC. The encoded protein is CASSQDGTYLFEQYF.

Details on this clonotype: One base away lies a much larger clone, so this may be a sequencing read error. The chain carries TRBV10-3 and TRBJ2-4; 16 bases align to TRBD2. CDR1 and CDR2 (germline): ENHRY, SYGVKD. The CDR3 is made up of 17 amino acids. In nucleotides, the CDR3 is TGTGTCATCAGCGGGACTAGCGGGAGGGCCGGGCGAAACATTCAGTACTTC. Its translation is CVISGTSGRAGRNIQYF.

This clonotype was detected a few times. The chain couples TRBV29-1 to TRBJ2-4; 9 nucleotides align to TRBD1. TRBJ2-7 matches the DNA end more closely, so the J call is doubtful. The CDR3 loop spans 13 amino acids. Germline values: CDR1 SQVTM, CDR2 ANQGSEA. The CDR3 here is CSVKGQGNHEQYF. For the CDR3, the DNA is TGCAGCGTCAAAGGACAGGGGAACCACGAGCAGTACTTC.

This clonotype has more than one count but fewer than ten. V is TRBV10-3 and J is TRBJ1-6; D is ambiguous. Trimming removed 8 bases at V and 4 bases at J, with 9 bases between. This CDR3 is built from 13 residues. Per the germline V gene, CDR1 is ENHRY and CDR2 is SYGVKD. The CDR3 region has the DNA TGTGCCATCTCCCAAGGGTATAATTCACCCCTCCACTTT. This gives the protein CAISQGYNSPLHF.

This clonotype has just a few counts. The rearrangement links TRBV7-9 to TRBJ2-5; D is ambiguous. This CDR3 region has 14 residues. Germline V gene lookup returns CDR1 SEHNR and CDR2 FQNEAQ (reference sequence). CDR3 DNA: TGTGCAACCGAGAGCCGGACGGCACAAGAGACCCAGTACTTC. This sequence encodes CATESRTAQETQYF.

As to this clonotype: The junction does not match germline at one end; this may be a read error. The chain has TRBV20-1 and TRBJ2-5; TRBD2 matches at 8 bases. The CDR3 totals 14 residues. CDR1 DFQATT and CDR2 SNEGSKA come from the germline V gene (reference sequence). The CDR3 DNA reads TGCAGTGCGAGAGGGACTAGGGTTGGAGAGACCCAGTACTTC. Its translation is CSARGTRVGETQYF.

This clonotype showed up just a few times. This sequence joins TRBV4-1 and TRBJ2-1; no firm D call. V was cut by 0 bases and J by 10 bases, with 7 bases left in between. Germline CDR1 MGHRA, CDR2 YSYEKL. CDR3 size: 12 residues. CDR3 nucleotides: TGCGCCAGCAGCCAAGAACGGTCCGAGCAGTTCTTC. Protein: CASSQERSEQFF.

This clonotype was counted a single time. The rearrangement links TRBV15 to TRBJ1-4, with a possible D match to TRBD1 (5 bases). CDR3 length: 17 residues. CDR1 is LNHNV, CDR2 YYDKDF, per germline (reference sequence). Trimming shortened V by 0 bases and J by 0 bases, and 11 bases separated the two germline ends. This CDR3 is CATSRDEGPATNEKLFF. The CDR3 region has the DNA TGTGCCACCAGCAGAGATGAGGGGCCTGCAACTAATGAAAAACTGTTTTTT. Using reference TRBV15 and TRBJ1-4 for the parts outside the CDR3, the full variable domain is DAMVIQNPRYQVTQFGKPVTLSCSQTLNHNVMYWYQQKSSQAPKLLFHYYDKDFNNEADTPDNFQSRRPNTSFCFLDIRSPGLGDTAMYLCATSRDEGPATNEKLFFGSGTQLSVL.

The J gene is TRBJ1-5, the V gene TRBV6-5, with D perhaps TRBD1 (6 bases). The CDR3 extends over 16 amino acids. Germline V gene lookup returns CDR1 MNHEY and CDR2 SVGAGI. Trimming cost V 0 bases and J 7 bases, with 16 bases left between them. DNA for the CDR3: TGTGCCAGCAGTTACTCGAGGTCAGGGGCCAACCAGCCCCAGCATTTT. Amino acid sequence: CASSYSRSGANQPQHF.

For the CDR3, the DNA is TGTGCCAGCAGTTCCCAGGGGACCAGGAGGTACGAGCAGTACTTC. It encodes CASSSQGTRRYEQYF. The chain links TRBV12-3 or TRBV12-4 to TRBJ2-7; D is perhaps TRBD1 (6 bases). The CDR3 contains 15 residues. Trimming stripped 4 bases from V and 4 bases from J, with 17 bases between.

A word on this clonotype: Germline and junction disagree at one end, which may indicate a read error. The rearrangement joins TRBV4-1 to TRBJ1-1; D might be TRBD1 (6 bases). CDR1 is MGHRA, CDR2 YSYEKL, per germline. CDR3 length: 15 amino acids. The CDR3 loop reads CVSSPWRGVNTEAFF. CDR3 nucleotide sequence: TGCGTCAGCAGCCCTTGGAGGGGGGTTAACACTGAAGCTTTCTTT.

This chain links TRBV12-3 or TRBV12-4 with TRBJ2-1; D uncertain. The CDR3 is made up of 12 amino acids. With 8 bases removed from V and 6 bases from J, the gap between germline ends came to 11 bases. The DNA for the CDR3 is TGTGCCAGCGGAGCACCCATCAATGAGCAGTTCTTC. This sequence encodes CASGAPINEQFF.

The chain is built from TRBV30 and TRBJ2-3, with D hard to call. This CDR3 has 12 residues. V was trimmed by 4 bases and J by 2 bases, leaving 7 bases between them. The germline V gene encodes CDR1 GTSNPN and CDR2 SVGIG (reference sequence). In nucleotides, the CDR3 is TGTGCCTGGACCCCTACCACAGATACGCAGTATTTT. Translation gives CAWTPTTDTQYF.

The genes are TRBV25-1 and TRBJ2-7, with TRBD1 identical over 10 bases. The CDR3 has 14 amino acids. After removal of 6 bases from V and 4 bases from J, the junction contained 6 bases not matched to a gene. Germline values: CDR1 MGHDK, CDR2 SYGVNS. DNA for the CDR3: TGTGCCAGCAGGAATCCGGGACAGGGGTACGAGCAGTACTTC. Translated: CASRNPGQGYEQYF.

Only a few counts were recorded for this clonotype. This rearrangement joins TRBV28 to TRBJ1-2, with a possible D match to TRBD1 (6 bases). The V gene's germline CDR1 is MDHEN and CDR2 SYDVKM. V was pared by 4 bases and J by 8 bases, with 17 bases between. The CDR3 sequence is 14 residues long. The CDR3 is CASSYPGVRGGYTF. CDR3 bases: TGTGCCAGCAGTTACCCAGGGGTTCGAGGGGGCTACACCTTC.

This clonotype was observed a few times. V usage is TRBV4-3 and J usage is TRBJ1-1, with 7 bases that match TRBD1. The trim removed 4 bases at V and 1 base at J, leaving 12 bases unmatched. The CDR3 totals 17 residues. Germline V gene lookup returns CDR1 LGHNA and CDR2 YSLEER. This CDR3 is CASSLTLRGPGNTEAFF. In DNA form, the CDR3 reads TGCGCCAGCAGCCTAACCCTAAGGGGGCCGGGGAACACTGAAGCTTTCTTT.

This clonotype was observed a handful of times. The chain combines TRBV7-2 with TRBJ2-1; D is ambiguous. The germline V gene has CDR1 SGHTA and CDR2 FQGNSA. V dropped 0 bases and J dropped 9 bases, with 9 bases sitting between them. The CDR3 contains 13 residues. The CDR3 reads CASSLALASEQFF. The CDR3 DNA reads TGTGCCAGCAGCTTAGCGCTCGCGAGTGAGCAGTTCTTC.